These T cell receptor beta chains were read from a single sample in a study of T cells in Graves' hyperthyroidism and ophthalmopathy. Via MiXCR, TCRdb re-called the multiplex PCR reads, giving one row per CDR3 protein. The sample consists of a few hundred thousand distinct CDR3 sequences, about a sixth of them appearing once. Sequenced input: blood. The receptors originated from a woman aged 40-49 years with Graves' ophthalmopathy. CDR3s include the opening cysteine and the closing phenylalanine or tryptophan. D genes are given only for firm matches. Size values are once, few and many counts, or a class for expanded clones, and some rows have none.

TGCGCCAGCAGCTCAGGGGACGTAAGAGCTAATGAAAAACTGTTTTTT CASSSGDVRANEKLFF TRBJ1-4 many TRBV5-1 NA
TGTGCCAGCAGTTTCCGTACAGGGGGAAGAAACATTCAGTACTTC CASSFRTGGRNIQYF TRBJ2-4 many TRBV27 TRBD1
TGTGCCAGCAGTTTACGATTAGCGGGAGGGGAGACCCAGTACTTC CASSLRLAGGETQYF TRBJ2-5 many TRBV28 TRBD2
TGTGCCATCAATAACCAGGGGGGGGGTCAGCCCCAGCATTTT CAINNQGGGQPQHF TRBJ1-5 NA TRBV10-3 TRBD1
TGTGCCAGCAGTGTTCGACAGTACCAAGAGACCCAGTACTTC CASSVRQYQETQYF TRBJ2-5 many TRBV2 NA
TGCGCCAGCAGCTTGAACTCTAGGGATACGCAGTATTTT CASSLNSRDTQYF TRBJ2-3 NA TRBV5-1 NA
TGTGCCAGCAGCCAGTCTCGGACTAGCGGGAGAGAGACCCAGTACTTC CASSQSRTSGRETQYF TRBJ2-5 many TRBV3-1 TRBD2
TGTGCCAGCAGCCTACAGCCAAGCACAGATACGCAGTATTTT CASSLQPSTDTQYF TRBJ2-3 NA TRBV7-3 NA
TGTGCCTGGGCGGGGACTAGCGGGGCTGTTATTCAGTTCTTC CAWAGTSGAVIQFF TRBJ2-1 NA TRBV30 TRBD2
TGTGCCAGCAGTGAACGGCGGGGGTTTGGTGAGCAGTACTTC CASSERRGFGEQYF TRBJ2-7 many TRBV6-1 TRBD2
TGCGCCAGCAGCCAAGATTTAGGAAGGCACCGGGGGGACACTGAAGCTTTCTTT CASSQDLGRHRGDTEAFF TRBJ1-1 NA TRBV4-1 NA
TGTGCCAGCAATCCCACTCCCGGGTCCAGGAACACTGAAGCTTTCTTT CASNPTPGSRNTEAFF TRBJ1-1 NA TRBV28 NA
TGTGCCAGCAGGAAGACCGGGACAGGGATCGATGAGCAGTTCTTC CASRKTGTGIDEQFF TRBJ2-1 NA TRBV7-3 TRBD1
TGCAGTGCTAGAGATCGAAGGACAGGGTATGGAGCGGGAACCTACGAGCAGTACTTC CSARDRRTGYGAGTYEQYF TRBJ2-7 few TRBV20-1 NA
TGTGCCAGCAGCTTAACCTTCAGTGATCCCTATGGCTACACCTTC CASSLTFSDPYGYTF TRBJ1-2 few TRBV5-5 NA
TGTGCCAGCAGTCGGCAGGGGGCAGATACGCAGTATTTT CASSRQGADTQYF TRBJ2-3 many TRBV2 TRBD1
TGTGCCAGCAGCTTAGGAAAGGGTGCCCCCAATGAGCAGTTCTTC CASSLGKGAPNEQFF TRBJ2-1 many TRBV11-2 NA
TGTGCCAGCAGCTTACTTGACGGGAGGGGCAATGAGCAGTTCTTC CASSLLDGRGNEQFF TRBJ2-1 many TRBV7-2 TRBD2
TGCAGCCTCCTTGTACAGAGCTCCTACAATGAGCAGTTCTTC CSLLVQSSYNEQFF TRBJ2-1 few TRBV29-1 NA
TGCGCCAGCCGTCCCTTGGAGGGGGCCAACGTCCTGACTTTC CASRPLEGANVLTF TRBJ2-6 NA TRBV5-1 NA
TGTACCAGCAGCCCAATGACTAGCGGGAGCTACGAGCAGTACTTC CTSSPMTSGSYEQYF TRBJ2-7 NA TRBV13 TRBD2
TGCAGTGCTAGAGGGGCTAGCGGGAGACCCACAGATACGCAGTATTTT CSARGASGRPTDTQYF TRBJ2-3 many TRBV20-1 TRBD2
TGCGCCAGCAGCTCTAGCGGGGTACCCTACAATGAGCAGTTCTTC CASSSSGVPYNEQFF TRBJ2-1 many TRBV5-1 TRBD2
TGTGCCAGCAGCCCCGCCCCGGACAGGGCAACCTACGAGCAGTACTTC CASSPAPDRATYEQYF TRBJ2-7 few TRBV9 TRBD1
TGTGCCAGCAGCCAAGATACAGGAAACACTGAAGCTTTCTTT CASSQDTGNTEAFF TRBJ1-1 many TRBV3-1 NA
TGTGCCAGCAAAGGGGTCGAGACCCAGTACTTC CASKGVETQYF TRBJ2-5 many TRBV12-3/TRBV12-4 NA
TGTGCCAGTCATCCGGGACTAGCAGTCACCACAGATACGCAGTATTTT CASHPGLAVTTDTQYF TRBJ2-3 NA TRBV19 TRBD2
TGCAGTCCGCGGGAATGGAGCTCCTACGAGCAGTACTTC CSPREWSSYEQYF TRBJ2-7 few TRBV20-1 NA
TGTGCCAGCAGTTTCACAAATTCACCCCTCCACTTT CASSFTNSPLHF TRBJ1-6 NA TRBV27 NA
TGTGCCAGCAGCGACCGAGGGTTGACACGGACGACAGATACGCAGTATTTT CASSDRGLTRTTDTQYF TRBJ2-3 once TRBV28 NA
TGTGCCATCAGTGATAGGGGGTACAATCAGCCCCAGCATTTT CAISDRGYNQPQHF TRBJ1-5 few TRBV10-3 NA